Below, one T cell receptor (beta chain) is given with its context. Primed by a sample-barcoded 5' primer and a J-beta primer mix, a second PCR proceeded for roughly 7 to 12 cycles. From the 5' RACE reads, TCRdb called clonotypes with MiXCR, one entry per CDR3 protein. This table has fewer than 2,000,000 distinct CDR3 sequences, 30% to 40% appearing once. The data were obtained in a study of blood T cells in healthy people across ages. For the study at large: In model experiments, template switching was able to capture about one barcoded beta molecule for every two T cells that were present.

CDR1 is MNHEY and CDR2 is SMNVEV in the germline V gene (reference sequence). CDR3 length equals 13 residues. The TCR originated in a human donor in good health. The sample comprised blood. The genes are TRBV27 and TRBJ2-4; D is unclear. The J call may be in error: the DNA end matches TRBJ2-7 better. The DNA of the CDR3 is TGTGCCAGCAGTTTTAGTCACCACTACGAGCAGTACTTC. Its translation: CASSFSHHYEQYF.